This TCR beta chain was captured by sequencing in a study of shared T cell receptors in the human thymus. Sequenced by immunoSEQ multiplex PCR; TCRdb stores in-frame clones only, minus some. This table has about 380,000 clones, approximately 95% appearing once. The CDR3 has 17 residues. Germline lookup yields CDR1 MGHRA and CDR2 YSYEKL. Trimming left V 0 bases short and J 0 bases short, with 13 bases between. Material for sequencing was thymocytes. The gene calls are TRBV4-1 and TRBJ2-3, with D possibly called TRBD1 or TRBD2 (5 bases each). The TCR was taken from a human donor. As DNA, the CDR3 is TGCGCCAGCAGCCAAGATCGGGGCTACTTAAGCACAGATACGCAGTATTTT. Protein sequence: CASSQDRGYLSTDTQYF.